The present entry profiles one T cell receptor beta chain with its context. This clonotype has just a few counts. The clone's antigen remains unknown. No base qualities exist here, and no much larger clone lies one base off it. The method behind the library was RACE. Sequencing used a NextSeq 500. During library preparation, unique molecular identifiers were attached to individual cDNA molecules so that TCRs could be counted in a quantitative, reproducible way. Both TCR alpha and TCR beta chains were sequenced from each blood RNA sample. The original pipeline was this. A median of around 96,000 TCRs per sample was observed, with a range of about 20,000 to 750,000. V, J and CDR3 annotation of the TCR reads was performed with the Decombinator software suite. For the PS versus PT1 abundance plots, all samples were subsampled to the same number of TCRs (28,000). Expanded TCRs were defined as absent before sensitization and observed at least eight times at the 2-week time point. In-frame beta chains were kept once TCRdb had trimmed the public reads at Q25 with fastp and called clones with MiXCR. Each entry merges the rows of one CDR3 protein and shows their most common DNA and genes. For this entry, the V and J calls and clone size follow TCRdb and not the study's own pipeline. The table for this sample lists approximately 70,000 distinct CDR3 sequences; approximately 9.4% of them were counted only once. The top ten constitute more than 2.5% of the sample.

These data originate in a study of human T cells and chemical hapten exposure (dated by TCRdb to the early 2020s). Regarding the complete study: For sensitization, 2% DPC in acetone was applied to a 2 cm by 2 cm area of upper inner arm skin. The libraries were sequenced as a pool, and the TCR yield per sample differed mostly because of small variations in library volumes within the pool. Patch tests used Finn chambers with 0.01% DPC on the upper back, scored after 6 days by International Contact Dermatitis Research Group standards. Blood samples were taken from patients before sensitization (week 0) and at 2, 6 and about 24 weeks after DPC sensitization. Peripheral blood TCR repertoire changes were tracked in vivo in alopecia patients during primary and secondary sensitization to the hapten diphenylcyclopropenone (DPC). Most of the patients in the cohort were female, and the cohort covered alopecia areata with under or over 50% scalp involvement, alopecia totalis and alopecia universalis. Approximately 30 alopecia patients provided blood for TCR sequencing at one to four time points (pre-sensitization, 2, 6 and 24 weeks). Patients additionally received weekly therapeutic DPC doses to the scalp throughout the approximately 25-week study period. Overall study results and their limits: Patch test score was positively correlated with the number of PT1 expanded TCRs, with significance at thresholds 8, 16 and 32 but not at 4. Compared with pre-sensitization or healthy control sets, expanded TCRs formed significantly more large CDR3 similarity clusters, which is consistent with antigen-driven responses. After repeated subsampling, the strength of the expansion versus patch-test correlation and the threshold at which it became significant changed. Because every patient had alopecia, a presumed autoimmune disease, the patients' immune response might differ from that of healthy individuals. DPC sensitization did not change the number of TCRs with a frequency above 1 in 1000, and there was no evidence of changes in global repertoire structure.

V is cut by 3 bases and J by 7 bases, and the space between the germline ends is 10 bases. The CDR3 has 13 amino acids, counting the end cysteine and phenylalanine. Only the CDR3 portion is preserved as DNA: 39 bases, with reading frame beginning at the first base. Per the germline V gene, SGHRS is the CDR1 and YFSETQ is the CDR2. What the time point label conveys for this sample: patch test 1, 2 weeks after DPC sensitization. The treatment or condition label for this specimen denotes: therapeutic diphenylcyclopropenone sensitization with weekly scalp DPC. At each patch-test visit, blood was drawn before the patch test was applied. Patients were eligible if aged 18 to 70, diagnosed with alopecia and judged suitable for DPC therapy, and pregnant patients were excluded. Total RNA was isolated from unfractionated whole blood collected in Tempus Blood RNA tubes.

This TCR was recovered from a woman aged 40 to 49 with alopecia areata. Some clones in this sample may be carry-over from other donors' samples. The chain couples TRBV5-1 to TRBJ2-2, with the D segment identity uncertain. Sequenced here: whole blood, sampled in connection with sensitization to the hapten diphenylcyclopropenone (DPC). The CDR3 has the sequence CASSSPGIGELFF. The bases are TGCGCCAGCAGCTCCCCTGGAATCGGGGAGCTGTTTTTT.